This T cell receptor (beta chain) was captured by sequencing in a study of blood T cell repertoires in COVID-19. Study details: Samples of COVID-19 (acute and convalescent) were obtained from the United States, Italy and Spain. Sample material is recorded as cDNA or gDNA derived from T cells, B-cell-depleted T cells, or PBMCs.

This table comes from immunoSEQ multiplex PCR, and its TCRdb copy is limited to in-frame clones, with some not included. The table includes about 200,000 clones, roughly 84% detected once. This clone was counted only a few times. The CDR3 consists of 14 residues. V lost 6 bases and J lost 3, with 15 bases in between. CDR1 and CDR2 from the germline V gene are SQVTM and ANQGSEA. V is TRBV29-1 and J is TRBJ1-5; D is uncertain. This clonotype was sampled from a man aged 40-50 years with acute or convalescent COVID-19. The material sequenced was peripheral blood. The CDR3 DNA reads TGCAGCGTCGCTGAAGGCGGTTCCAATCAGCCCCAGCATTTT. Encoded protein: CSVAEGGSNQPQHF.